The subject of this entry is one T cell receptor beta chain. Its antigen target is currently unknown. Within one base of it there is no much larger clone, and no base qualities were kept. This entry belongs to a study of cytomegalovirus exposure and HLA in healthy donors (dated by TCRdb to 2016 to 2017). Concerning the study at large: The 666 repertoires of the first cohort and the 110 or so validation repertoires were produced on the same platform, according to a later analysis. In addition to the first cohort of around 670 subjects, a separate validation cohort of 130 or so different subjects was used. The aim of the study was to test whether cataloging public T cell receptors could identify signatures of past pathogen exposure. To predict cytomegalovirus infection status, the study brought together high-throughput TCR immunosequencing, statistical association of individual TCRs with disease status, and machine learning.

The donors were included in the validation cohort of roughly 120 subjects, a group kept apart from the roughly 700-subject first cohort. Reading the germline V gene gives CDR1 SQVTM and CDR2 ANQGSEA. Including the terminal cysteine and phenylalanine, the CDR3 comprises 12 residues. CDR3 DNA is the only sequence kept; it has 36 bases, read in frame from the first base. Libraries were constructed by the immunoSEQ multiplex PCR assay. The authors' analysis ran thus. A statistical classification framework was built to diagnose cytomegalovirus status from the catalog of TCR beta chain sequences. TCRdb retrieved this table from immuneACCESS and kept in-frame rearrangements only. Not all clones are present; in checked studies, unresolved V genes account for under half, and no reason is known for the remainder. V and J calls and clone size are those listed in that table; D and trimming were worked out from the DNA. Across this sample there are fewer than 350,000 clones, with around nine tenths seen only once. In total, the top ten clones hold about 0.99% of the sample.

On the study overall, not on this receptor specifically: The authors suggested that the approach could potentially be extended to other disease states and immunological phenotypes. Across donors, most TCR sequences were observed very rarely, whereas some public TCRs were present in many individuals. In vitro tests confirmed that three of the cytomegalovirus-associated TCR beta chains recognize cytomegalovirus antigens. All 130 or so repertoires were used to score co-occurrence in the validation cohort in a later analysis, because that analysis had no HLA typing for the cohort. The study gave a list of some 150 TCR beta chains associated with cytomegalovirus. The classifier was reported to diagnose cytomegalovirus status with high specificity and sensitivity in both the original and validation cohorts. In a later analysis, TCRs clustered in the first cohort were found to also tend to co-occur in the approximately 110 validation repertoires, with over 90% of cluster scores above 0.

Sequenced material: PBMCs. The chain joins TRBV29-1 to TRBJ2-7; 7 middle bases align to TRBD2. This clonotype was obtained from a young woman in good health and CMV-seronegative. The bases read TGCGCAGGACTAGGGGACTCCTACGAGCAGTACTTC. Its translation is CAGLGDSYEQYF.